This is a list of T cell receptor beta chains from one sample in a study of early T cells in non-severe SARS-CoV-2 infection. TCRdb re-derived calls from the 5' RACE reads in MiXCR, one entry per CDR3 protein. The sample carries more than 65,000 distinct CDR3 sequences, around 14% recorded once. The sample comprised whole blood. Receptors originate from an adult who was a healthcare worker with PCR-confirmed SARS-CoV-2 infection or an uninfected control (not recorded which). The CDR3 runs from the conserved cysteine through the conserved F or W. D genes are given only for firm matches. A row's size may be missing; if present it is once, few, many or a size class.

j_gene,v_gene,d_gene,abundance,CDR3aa,CDR3nt
TRBJ1-5,TRBV5-1,.,.,CASSLAAGSNQPQHF,TGCGCCAGCAGCTTGGCCGCAGGTAGCAATCAGCCCCAGCATTTT
TRBJ2-2,TRBV29-1,.,.,CSVDAATGELFF,TGCAGCGTTGATGCAGCCACCGGGGAGCTGTTTTTT
TRBJ2-5,TRBV7-2,TRBD2,few,CASSLAPGGETQYF,TGTGCCAGCAGCTTAGCTCCGGGAGGGGAGACCCAGTACTTC
TRBJ2-7,TRBV28,TRBD2,.,CASSRLTSGAYEQYF,TGTGCCAGCAGTCGGCTGACTAGCGGTGCCTACGAGCAGTACTTC
TRBJ2-3,TRBV14,TRBD2,.,CASSPGRTSGWTDTQYF,TGTGCCAGCAGCCCAGGGAGGACTAGCGGGTGGACAGATACGCAGTATTTT
TRBJ2-7,TRBV5-8,.,many,CASSLAGLSYEQYF,TGTGCCAGCAGCTTGGCGGGACTCTCCTACGAGCAGTACTTC
TRBJ2-1,TRBV13,TRBD1,.,CASSQRDRGTYNEQFF,TGTGCCAGCAGTCAACGGGACAGGGGCACCTACAATGAGCAGTTCTTC
TRBJ2-2,TRBV11-2,.,many,CASSLAPLAFAGELFF,TGTGCCAGCAGCTTAGCCCCCCTAGCGTTTGCCGGGGAGCTGTTTTTT
TRBJ2-3,TRBV28,TRBD2,.,CLSGTSGDTQYF,TGTCTTAGCGGGACGTCCGGGGATACGCAGTATTTT
TRBJ1-2,TRBV14,.,few,CASSQTPVYRVYGYTF,TGTGCCAGCAGCCAAACTCCAGTATACAGGGTTTACGGCTACACCTTC
TRBJ2-3,TRBV20-1,.,many,CSAREVGSDTQYF,TGCAGTGCTAGAGAAGTGGGATCGGATACGCAGTATTTT
TRBJ1-1,TRBV4-1,.,few,CASSQDRGRTLSAFF,TGCGCCAGCAGCCAAGATAGGGGAAGAACACTTTCAGCTTTCTTT
TRBJ1-4,TRBV11-2,TRBD1,few,CASSLGTGAEKLFF,TGTGCCAGCAGCCTAGGGACAGGGGCTGAAAAACTGTTTTTT
TRBJ2-3,TRBV11-1,.,many,CASSPADTDTQYF,TGTGCCAGCAGCCCGGCGGATACAGATACGCAGTATTTT
TRBJ2-7,TRBV27,.,many,CASSSPAGARKYF,TGTGCCAGCAGTTCCCCCGCAGGGGCCCGTAAGTACTTC
TRBJ1-2,TRBV11-2,.,many,CASTTGTYGYTF,TGTGCCAGCACCACCGGGACCTATGGCTACACCTTC
TRBJ2-1,TRBV30,TRBD2,many,CAWREKRGYGDEQFF,TGTGCCTGGAGAGAGAAGCGGGGTTATGGGGATGAGCAGTTCTTC
TRBJ2-7,TRBV11-2,TRBD2,.,CASSSLAAPYEQYF,TGTGCCAGCAGCTCACTAGCGGCCCCCTACGAGCAGTACTTC
TRBJ2-7,TRBV11-3,.,.,CASSLGTSYEQYF,TGTGCCAGCAGCTTGGGGACATCCTACGAGCAGTACTTC
TRBJ2-5,TRBV12-3/TRBV12-4,.,many,CASSFEGSRAGTQYF,TGTGCCAGCAGTTTTGAAGGGTCGAGGGCTGGGACCCAGTACTTC
TRBJ2-5,TRBV5-4,TRBD2,many,CASSLERGIQETQYF,TGTGCCAGCAGCTTGGAGCGGGGTATACAAGAGACCCAGTACTTC
TRBJ2-3,TRBV6-1,.,many,CASRKESTDTQYF,TGTGCCAGCAGGAAGGAGAGCACAGATACGCAGTATTTT
TRBJ1-2,TRBV9,.,few,CASSPLHRANYGYTF,TGTGCCAGCAGCCCCTTACACAGGGCTAACTATGGCTACACCTTC
TRBJ2-5,TRBV7-9,.,few,CASSLQPKETQYF,TGTGCCAGCAGCTTGCAACCAAAAGAGACCCAGTACTTC
TRBJ2-7,TRBV11-2,.,many,CASSLGFGRNYEQYF,TGTGCCAGCAGCTTAGGTTTTGGCAGGAACTACGAGCAGTACTTC
TRBJ2-3,TRBV20-1,TRBD2,many,CRGAGGSTDTQYF,TGCAGGGGAGCGGGGGGGAGCACAGATACGCAGTATTTT
TRBJ2-5,TRBV2,TRBD2,.,CASRTGLRETQYF,TGTGCCAGCAGGACGGGACTAAGAGAGACCCAGTACTTC
TRBJ1-6,TRBV4-1,.,few,CASSLLGGPEYLGSPLHF,TGCGCCAGCAGCCTCCTGGGCGGACCGGAGTACTTGGGTTCACCCCTCCACTTT
TRBJ2-4,TRBV12-3/TRBV12-4,TRBD1,.,CASNRQGWNIQYF,TGTGCCAGCAACCGACAGGGTTGGAACATTCAGTACTTC
TRBJ1-1,TRBV12-3/TRBV12-4,.,few,CASSTRAPRPEAFF,TGTGCCAGCAGTACCCGAGCCCCTCGGCCTGAAGCTTTCTTT
TRBJ2-7,TRBV25-1,.,.,CASSQGAEQYF,TGTGCCAGCAGCCAGGGAGCCGAGCAGTACTTC
TRBJ2-1,TRBV7-2,.,few,CASSWSNEQFF,TGTGCCAGCAGCTGGAGTAATGAGCAGTTCTTC
TRBJ2-7,TRBV5-1,.,many,CASSLEGHLGEQYF,TGCGCCAGCAGCCTAGAAGGGCACCTGGGCGAGCAGTACTTC
TRBJ2-5,TRBV24-1,.,few,CATSDPTTHQETQYF,TGTGCCACCAGTGACCCGACTACACACCAAGAGACCCAGTACTTC
TRBJ2-1,TRBV18,TRBD2,few,CASSPTSGYNEQFF,TGTGCCAGCTCACCGACTAGCGGGTACAATGAGCAGTTCTTC
TRBJ2-3,TRBV14,.,many,CASSQDRPGAQYF,TGTGCCAGCAGCCAAGACCGGCCAGGTGCGCAGTATTTT
TRBJ2-7,TRBV20-1,.,.,CSARRVSPEQYF,TGCAGTGCCAGGAGGGTCTCGCCCGAGCAGTACTTC
TRBJ2-7,TRBV5-1,TRBD1,few,CASSLDRGPVEQYF,TGCGCCAGCAGCTTGGACAGGGGCCCAGTCGAGCAGTACTTC
TRBJ1-6,TRBV6-1,.,once,CASSIRQDLGSYNSPLHF,TGTGCCAGCAGTATCCGGCAGGACCTGGGCTCCTATAATTCACCCCTCCACTTT
TRBJ2-7,TRBV29-1,TRBD2,many,CSARAGGAYEQYF,TGCAGCGCCCGAGCGGGAGGCGCCTACGAGCAGTACTTC
TRBJ2-1,TRBV27,.,few,CASSLVEGANEQFF,TGTGCCAGCAGTTTAGTGGAGGGGGCAAATGAGCAGTTCTTC
TRBJ2-7,TRBV6-1,.,.,CASSAGRAAEQYF,TGTGCCAGCAGTGCGGGCAGGGCGGCCGAGCAGTACTTC
TRBJ2-5,TRBV7-2,.,.,CASGPDQGETQYF,TGTGCCAGCGGTCCGGATCAGGGGGAGACCCAGTACTTC
TRBJ2-2,TRBV29-1,.,.,CSVDGTKNTGELFF,TGCAGCGTTGACGGGACAAAAAACACCGGGGAGCTGTTTTTT
TRBJ2-1,TRBV18,.,few,CASSRPHRTTYNEQFF,TGTGCCAGCTCACGACCACATAGGACTACCTACAATGAGCAGTTCTTC
TRBJ2-7,TRBV27,TRBD1,.,CASSLTGGHVEYF,TGTGCCAGCAGTTTGACAGGGGGCCACGTCGAGTACTTC
TRBJ2-7,TRBV5-1,.,few,CASRLNGNPYEQYF,TGCGCCAGCAGGTTGAACGGTAACCCCTACGAGCAGTACTTC
TRBJ2-1,TRBV10-3,TRBD2,.,CAISVGLAVMPEQFF,TGTGCCATCAGTGTAGGACTAGCGGTTATGCCTGAGCAGTTCTTC
TRBJ2-7,TRBV21-1,.,.,CASSKGFEPHDVQYF,TGTGCCAGCAGCAAAGGTTTCGAACCACACGACGTGCAGTACTTC
TRBJ1-1,TRBV27,TRBD1,many,CASSLSGQGLTEAFF,TGTGCCAGCAGTTTATCGGGACAGGGGTTGACTGAAGCTTTCTTT
TRBJ1-2,TRBV29-1,.,.,CSVDSEIYGYTF,TGCAGCGTTGATAGTGAAATCTATGGCTACACCTTC
TRBJ2-2,TRBV24-1,.,many,CATSDDTLLTGELFF,TGTGCCACCAGTGATGACACTTTACTCACCGGGGAGCTGTTTTTT
TRBJ1-3,TRBV7-9,.,medium-sized,CASSLTVPQDSGNTIYF,TGTGCCAGCAGCTTGACAGTCCCCCAGGACTCTGGAAACACCATATATTTT
TRBJ2-1,TRBV20-1,.,few,CSARDPNEQFF,TGCAGTGCTAGAGACCCAAATGAGCAGTTCTTC
TRBJ1-6,TRBV4-1,.,many,CASSQESGGSSPLHF,TGCGCCAGCAGCCAAGAATCCGGGGGATCTTCACCCCTCCACTTT
TRBJ1-2,TRBV10-3,TRBD1,.,CAISGTGERYGYTF,TGTGCCATCAGTGGGACAGGGGAACGGTATGGCTACACCTTC
TRBJ2-7,TRBV14,TRBD1,many,CASSRNPGQGPYEQYF,TGTGCCAGCAGCCGAAATCCAGGACAGGGACCCTACGAGCAGTACTTC
TRBJ2-7,TRBV7-8,TRBD1,.,CASSLDRGPGEQYF,TGTGCCAGCAGCTTAGACAGGGGGCCGGGCGAGCAGTACTTC